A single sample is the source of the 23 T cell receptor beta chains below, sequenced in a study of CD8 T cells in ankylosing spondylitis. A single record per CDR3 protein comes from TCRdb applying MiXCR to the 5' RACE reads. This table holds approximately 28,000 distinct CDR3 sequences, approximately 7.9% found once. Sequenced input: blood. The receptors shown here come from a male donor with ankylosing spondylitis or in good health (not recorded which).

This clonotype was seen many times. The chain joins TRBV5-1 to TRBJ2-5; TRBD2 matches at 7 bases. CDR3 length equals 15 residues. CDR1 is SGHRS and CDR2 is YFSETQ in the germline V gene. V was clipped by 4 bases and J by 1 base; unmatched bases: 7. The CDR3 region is CASSRRAGVQETQYF. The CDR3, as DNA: TGCGCCAGCAGCCGGCGGGCGGGGGTCCAAGAGACCCAGTACTTC.

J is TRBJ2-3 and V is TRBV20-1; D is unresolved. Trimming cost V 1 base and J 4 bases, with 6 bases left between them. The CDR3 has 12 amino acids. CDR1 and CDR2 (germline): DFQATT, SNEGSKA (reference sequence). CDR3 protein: CSARASADTQYF. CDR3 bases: TGCAGTGCTAGAGCAAGCGCAGATACGCAGTATTTT.

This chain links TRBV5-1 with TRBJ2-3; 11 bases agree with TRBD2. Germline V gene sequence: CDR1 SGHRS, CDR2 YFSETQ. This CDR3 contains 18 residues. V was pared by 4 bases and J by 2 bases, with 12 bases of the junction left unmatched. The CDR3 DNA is TGCGCCAGCAGCCCGGTCGGGACTAGCGGCAAGACCACAGATACGCAGTATTTT. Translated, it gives CASSPVGTSGKTTDTQYF.

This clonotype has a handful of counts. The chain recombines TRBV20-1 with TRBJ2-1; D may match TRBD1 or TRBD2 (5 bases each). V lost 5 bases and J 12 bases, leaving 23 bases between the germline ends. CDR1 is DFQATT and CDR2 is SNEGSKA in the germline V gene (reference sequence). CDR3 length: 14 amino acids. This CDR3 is CSAYPPGSKGTQFF. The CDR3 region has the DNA TGCAGTGCTTATCCCCCGGGAAGCAAGGGGACGCAGTTCTTC.

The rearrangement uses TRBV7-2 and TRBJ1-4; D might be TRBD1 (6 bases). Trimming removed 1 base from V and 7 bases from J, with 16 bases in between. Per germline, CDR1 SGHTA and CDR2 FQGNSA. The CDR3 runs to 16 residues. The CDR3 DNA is TGTGCCAGCAGCTTAGGCCCCGGCAGGGGAGTTGAAAAACTGTTTTTT. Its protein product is CASSLGPGRGVEKLFF.

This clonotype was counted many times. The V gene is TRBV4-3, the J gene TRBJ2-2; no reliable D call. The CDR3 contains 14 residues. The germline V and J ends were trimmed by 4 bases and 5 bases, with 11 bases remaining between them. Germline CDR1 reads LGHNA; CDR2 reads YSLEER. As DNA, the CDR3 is TGCGCCAGCAGCCCAGGACCGAGAACCGGGGAGCTGTTTTTT. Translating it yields CASSPGPRTGELFF.

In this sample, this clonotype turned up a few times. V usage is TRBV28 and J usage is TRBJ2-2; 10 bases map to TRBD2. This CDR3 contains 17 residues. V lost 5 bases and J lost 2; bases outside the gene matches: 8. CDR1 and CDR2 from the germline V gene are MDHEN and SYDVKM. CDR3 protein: CASSPLAGEINTGELFF. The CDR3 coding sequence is TGTGCCAGCAGTCCTCTAGCGGGAGAGATAAACACCGGGGAGCTGTTTTTT.

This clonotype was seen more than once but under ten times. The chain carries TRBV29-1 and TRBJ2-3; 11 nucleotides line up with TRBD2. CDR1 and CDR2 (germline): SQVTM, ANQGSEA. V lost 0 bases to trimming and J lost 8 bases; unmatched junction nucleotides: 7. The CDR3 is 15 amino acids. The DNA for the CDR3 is TGCAGCGTTGAAGATAGCGGGGGGGCCCCAGGTACGCAGTATTTT. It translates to CSVEDSGGAPGTQYF.

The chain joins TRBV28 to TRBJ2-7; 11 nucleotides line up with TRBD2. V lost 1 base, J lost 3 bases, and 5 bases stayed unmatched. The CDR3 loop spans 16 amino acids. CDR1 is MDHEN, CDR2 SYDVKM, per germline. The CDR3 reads CASSLLGLAENYEQYF. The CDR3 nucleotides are TGTGCCAGCAGTTTATTGGGACTAGCGGAAAACTACGAGCAGTACTTC.

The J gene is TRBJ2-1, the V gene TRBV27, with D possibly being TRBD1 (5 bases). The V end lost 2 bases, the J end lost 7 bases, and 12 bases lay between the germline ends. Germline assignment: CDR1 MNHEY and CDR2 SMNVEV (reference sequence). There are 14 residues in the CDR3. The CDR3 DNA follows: TGTGCCAGCAGTTTAACAACAGGCGGTAATGAGCAGTTCTTC. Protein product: CASSLTTGGNEQFF.

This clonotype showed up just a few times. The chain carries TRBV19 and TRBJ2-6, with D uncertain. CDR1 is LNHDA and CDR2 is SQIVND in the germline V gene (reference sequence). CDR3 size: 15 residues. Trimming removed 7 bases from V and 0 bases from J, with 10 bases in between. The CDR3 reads CASTVRSSGANVLTF. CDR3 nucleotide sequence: TGTGCCAGTACGGTGAGAAGCTCTGGGGCCAACGTCCTGACTTTC.

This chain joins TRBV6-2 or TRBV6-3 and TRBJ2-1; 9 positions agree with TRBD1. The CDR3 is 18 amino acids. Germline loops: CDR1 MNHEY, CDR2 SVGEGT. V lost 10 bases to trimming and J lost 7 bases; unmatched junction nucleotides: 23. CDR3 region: CATGGDRAPSGVWNEQFF. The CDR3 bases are TGTGCCACCGGCGGGGACAGGGCCCCATCCGGGGTGTGGAATGAGCAGTTCTTC.

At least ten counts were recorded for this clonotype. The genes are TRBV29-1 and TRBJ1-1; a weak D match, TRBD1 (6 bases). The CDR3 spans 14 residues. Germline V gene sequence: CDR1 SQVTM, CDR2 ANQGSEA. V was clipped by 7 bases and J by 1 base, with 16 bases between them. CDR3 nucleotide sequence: TGCAGCGCCCAAGGACAGAATACGAACACTGAAGCTTTCTTT. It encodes CSAQGQNTNTEAFF.

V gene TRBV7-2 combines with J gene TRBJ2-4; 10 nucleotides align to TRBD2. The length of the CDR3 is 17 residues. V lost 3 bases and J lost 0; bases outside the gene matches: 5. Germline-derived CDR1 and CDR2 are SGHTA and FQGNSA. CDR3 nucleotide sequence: TGTGCCAGCAGCTTCGGGGGACTAGCGTTAGCCAAAAACATTCAGTACTTC. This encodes CASSFGGLALAKNIQYF. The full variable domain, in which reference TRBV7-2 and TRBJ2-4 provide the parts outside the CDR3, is GAGVSQSPSNKVTEKGKDVELRCDPISGHTALYWYRQSLGQGLEFLIYFQGNSAPDKSGLPSDRFSAERTGGSVSTLTIQRTQQEDSAVYLCASSFGGLALAKNIQYFGAGTRLSVL.

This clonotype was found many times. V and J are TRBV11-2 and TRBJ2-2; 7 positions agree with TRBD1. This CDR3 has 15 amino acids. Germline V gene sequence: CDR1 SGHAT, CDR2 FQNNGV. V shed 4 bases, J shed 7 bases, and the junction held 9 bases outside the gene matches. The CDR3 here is CASSSPTGFGGELFF. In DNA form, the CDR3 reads TGTGCCAGCAGCTCCCCGACAGGGTTCGGCGGGGAGCTGTTTTTT.

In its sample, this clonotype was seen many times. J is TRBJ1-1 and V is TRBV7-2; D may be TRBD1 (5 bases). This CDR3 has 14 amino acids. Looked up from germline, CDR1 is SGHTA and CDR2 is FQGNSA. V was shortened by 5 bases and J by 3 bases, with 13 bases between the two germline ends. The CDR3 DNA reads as TGTGCCAGCAGCCCCTCGGTACAGGACACTGAAGCTTTCTTT. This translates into CASSPSVQDTEAFF.

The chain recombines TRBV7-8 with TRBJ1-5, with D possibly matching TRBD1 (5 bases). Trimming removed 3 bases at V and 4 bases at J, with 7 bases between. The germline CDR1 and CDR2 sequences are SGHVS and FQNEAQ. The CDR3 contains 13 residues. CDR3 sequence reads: CASSLTENQPQHF. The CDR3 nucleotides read TGTGCCAGCAGCTTGACAGAAAATCAGCCCCAGCATTTT.

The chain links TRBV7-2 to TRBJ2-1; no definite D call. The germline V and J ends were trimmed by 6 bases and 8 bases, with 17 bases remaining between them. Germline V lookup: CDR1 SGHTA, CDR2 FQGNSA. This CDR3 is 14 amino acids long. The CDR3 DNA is TGTGCCAGCAGGCCTGGGCTATCGGTGGATGAGCAGTTCTTC. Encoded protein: CASRPGLSVDEQFF.

CDR3 sequence: CASSLGPLGEQYV. The CDR3 bases are TGTGCCAGCAGTTTAGGCCCCCTGGGGGAGCAGTACGTC. The chain carries TRBV12-3 or TRBV12-4 and TRBJ2-7; D gene ambiguous. The CDR3 consists of 13 residues. V was shortened by 1 base and J by 7 bases, with 11 bases between the two germline ends.

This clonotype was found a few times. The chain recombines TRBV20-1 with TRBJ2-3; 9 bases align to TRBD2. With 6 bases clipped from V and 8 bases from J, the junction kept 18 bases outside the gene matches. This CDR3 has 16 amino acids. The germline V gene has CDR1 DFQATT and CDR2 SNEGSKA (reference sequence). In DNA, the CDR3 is TGCAGTGCAACCTCCCCTCCCGCGGGGGGGCTGGGTACGCAGTATTTT. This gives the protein CSATSPPAGGLGTQYF.

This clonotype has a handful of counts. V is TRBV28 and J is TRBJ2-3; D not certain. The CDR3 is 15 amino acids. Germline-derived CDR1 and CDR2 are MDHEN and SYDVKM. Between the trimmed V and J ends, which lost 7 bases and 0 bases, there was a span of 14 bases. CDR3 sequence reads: CASKPLGSSTDTQYF. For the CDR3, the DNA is TGTGCCAGCAAACCCCTAGGGTCTAGCACAGATACGCAGTATTTT.

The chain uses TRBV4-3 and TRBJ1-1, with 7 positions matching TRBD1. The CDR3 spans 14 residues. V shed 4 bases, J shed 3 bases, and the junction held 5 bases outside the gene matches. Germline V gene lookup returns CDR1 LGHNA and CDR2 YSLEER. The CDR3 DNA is TGCGCCAGCAGCCCGGGGACAGCTCACACTGAAGCTTTCTTT. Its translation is CASSPGTAHTEAFF.

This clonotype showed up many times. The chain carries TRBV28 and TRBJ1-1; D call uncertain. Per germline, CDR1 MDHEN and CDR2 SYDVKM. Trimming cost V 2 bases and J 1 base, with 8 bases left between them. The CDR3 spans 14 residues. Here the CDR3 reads CASSLTKKNTEAFF. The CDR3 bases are TGTGCCAGCAGTTTAACTAAGAAGAACACTGAAGCTTTCTTT.